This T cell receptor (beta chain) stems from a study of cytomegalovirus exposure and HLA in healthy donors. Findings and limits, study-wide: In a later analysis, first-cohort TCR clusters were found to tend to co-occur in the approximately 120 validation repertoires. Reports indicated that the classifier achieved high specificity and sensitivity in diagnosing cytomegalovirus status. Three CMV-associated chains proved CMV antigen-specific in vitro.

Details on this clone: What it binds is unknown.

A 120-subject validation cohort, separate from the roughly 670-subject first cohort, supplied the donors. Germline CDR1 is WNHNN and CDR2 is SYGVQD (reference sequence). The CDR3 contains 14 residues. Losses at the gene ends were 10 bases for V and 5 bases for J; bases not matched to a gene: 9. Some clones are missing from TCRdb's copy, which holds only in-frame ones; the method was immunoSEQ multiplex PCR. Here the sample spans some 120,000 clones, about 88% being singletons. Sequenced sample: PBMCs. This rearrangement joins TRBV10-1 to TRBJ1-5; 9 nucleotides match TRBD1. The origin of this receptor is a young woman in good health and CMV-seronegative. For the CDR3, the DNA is TGCGCCACCGCACCGGGACAGGGCCATCAGCCCCAGCATTTT. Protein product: CATAPGQGHQPQHF.